Following are 12 T cell receptor beta chains from one sample sequenced in a study of cytomegalovirus exposure and HLA in healthy donors. The primer mix had 60 Vbeta and 13 Jbeta primers. The protocol was immunoSEQ multiplex PCR, while the TCRdb copy is restricted to in-frame clones and leaves out a portion. Seen here are fewer than 120,000 clones, about 86% observed once, and the top ten hold approximately 1.8%. Sequences were obtained from PBMCs. Source of these receptors: a man aged 35 to 55 in good health and CMV-seronegative.

J is TRBJ2-3 and V is TRBV5-1; possibly TRBD1 for D (6 bases). Trimming cost V 3 bases and J 0 bases, with 11 bases left between them. Germline V gene lookup returns CDR1 SGHRS and CDR2 YFSETQ. The CDR3 spans 15 residues. The DNA for the CDR3 is TGCGCCAGCAGCTCGGACAGAATCAGCACAGATACGCAGTATTTT. It yields the protein CASSSDRISTDTQYF.

The chain combines TRBV2 with TRBJ1-1; D uncertain. Trimming left V 2 bases short and J 1 base short, with 5 bases between. This CDR3 contains 13 residues. CDR1 is SNHLY and CDR2 is FYNNEI in the germline V gene. CDR3 sequence reads: CASSESANTEAFF. The CDR3 nucleotides read TGTGCCAGCAGTGAAAGCGCGAACACTGAAGCTTTCTTT.

This chain uses TRBV19 with TRBJ1-4; TRBD1 aligns across 11 bases. This CDR3 has 16 residues. CDR1 is LNHDA and CDR2 is SQIVND in the germline V gene (reference sequence). V dropped 6 bases and J dropped 2; count of bases not matched to a gene: 5. This chain's CDR3 is CASRSWDRGTNEKLFF. The CDR3 bases are TGTGCCAGTAGATCCTGGGACAGGGGGACTAATGAAAAACTGTTTTTT.

V usage is TRBV6-1 and J usage is TRBJ1-1; TRBD1 agrees at 9 bases. Losses at the gene ends were 5 bases for V and 7 bases for J; bases not matched to a gene: 5. Germline V CDR1 and CDR2: MNHNS, SASEGT. The CDR3 loop spans 13 amino acids. The chain's CDR3 is CASSLDRGIEAFF. The DNA for the CDR3 is TGTGCCAGCAGTCTGGACAGGGGTATTGAAGCTTTCTTT.

CDR3 sequence reads: CASSLGFLGTGGHTEAFF. The CDR3 DNA follows: TGTGCCAGCAGCTTAGGCTTCTTAGGGACAGGGGGACACACTGAAGCTTTCTTT. The V gene is TRBV7-2, the J gene TRBJ1-1, with TRBD1 identical over 11 bases. Unmatched junction bases numbered 10, after V lost 1 base and J lost 3 bases. The germline gives CDR1 SGHTA, CDR2 FQGNSA. The CDR3 is 18 amino acids.

J is TRBJ1-4 and V is TRBV29-1; D is perhaps TRBD1 (5 bases). CDR3 size: 13 residues. Germline loops: CDR1 SQVTM, CDR2 ANQGSEA. V shed 5 bases and J shed 1 base, with 8 bases lying between them. The CDR3 region is CSVIDRTNEKLFF. DNA of the CDR3: TGCAGCGTTATTGACAGAACTAATGAAAAACTGTTTTTT.

The gene calls are TRBV28 and TRBJ2-2; tentative D call: TRBD1 (5 bases). The germline V gene encodes CDR1 MDHEN and CDR2 SYDVKM. The CDR3 loop spans 17 amino acids. Between the trimmed V and J ends, which lost 3 bases and 0 bases, there was a span of 14 bases. The CDR3 is CASSLLGVNPNTGELFF. The CDR3 nucleotides read TGTGCCAGCAGTTTGTTAGGGGTTAACCCGAACACCGGGGAGCTGTTTTTT.

In regard to this clone: The same CDR3 also results from other DNA sequences found in this sample. V gene TRBV10-3 combines with J gene TRBJ1-2; tentative D call: TRBD1 (6 bases). Germline V gene lookup returns CDR1 ENHRY and CDR2 SYGVKD. CDR3 length: 13 residues. Trimming pared 6 bases from V and 2 bases from J, leaving 10 bases between. Here the CDR3 reads CAISADSNYGYTF. The DNA of the CDR3 is TGTGCCATCAGCGCGGACAGCAACTATGGCTACACCTTC.

This clone was found once. V and J are TRBV15 and TRBJ1-2; D is undetermined. The CDR3 consists of 14 residues. The V and J ends lost 5 bases and 0 bases respectively, with 10 bases between them. The germline V gene encodes CDR1 LNHNV and CDR2 YYDKDF (reference sequence). The CDR3 reads CATSLPQTNYGYTF. The DNA for the CDR3 is TGTGCCACCAGCCTCCCACAGACTAACTATGGCTACACCTTC.

The V and J genes are TRBV5-4 and TRBJ1-1; TRBD1 might be the D (5 bases). V gave up 0 bases and J gave up 12 bases, with 18 bases separating them. Germline assignment: CDR1 SGHNT and CDR2 YYREEE (reference sequence). CDR3 length: 14 residues. The CDR3 nucleotides read TGTGCCAGCAGCTTGGGGGGGGTCAGAGGGGATCCTTTCTTT. Encoded protein: CASSLGGVRGDPFF.

V gene TRBV6-5 combines with J gene TRBJ2-7; 9 nucleotides line up with TRBD1. Germline-derived CDR1 and CDR2 are MNHEY and SVGAGI. This CDR3 has 15 residues. The ends lost 2 bases at V and 1 base at J; junction bases unmatched: 3. The CDR3, as DNA: TGTGCCAGCAGTTACACGACAGGGGGTTCCTACGAGCAGTACTTC. It codes for CASSYTTGGSYEQYF.

The J gene is TRBJ1-2, the V gene TRBV30; D might be TRBD1 (5 bases). This CDR3 region has 13 residues. CDR1 is GTSNPN, CDR2 SVGIG, per germline (reference sequence). Trimming removed 2 bases from V and 3 bases from J, with 10 bases in between. The CDR3 region is CAWSTRADYGYTF. The CDR3 DNA is TGTGCCTGGAGTACCAGGGCTGACTATGGCTACACCTTC.